This record concerns one T cell receptor (beta chain) sequence. The CDR3 is made up of 15 amino acids. V lost 6 bases and J 1 base, leaving 15 bases between the germline ends. Germline V gene lookup returns CDR1 MNHEY and CDR2 SVGEGT. This sample was taken from a study of blood T cell repertoires in COVID-19. Study-wide context: T cells, B-cell-depleted T cells, or PBMCs supplied cDNA or gDNA.

Profiled with immunoSEQ multiplex PCR; TCRdb holds only in-frame clones, not every one. The table records around 250,000 clones, roughly 79% of them present only once. The chain couples TRBV6-2 or TRBV6-3 to TRBJ1-1; D is perhaps TRBD1 (6 bases). This TCR was sampled from a woman older than 75 with acute or convalescent COVID-19. Sequencing used peripheral blood. The CDR3 sequence: CASSRVGAQNTEAFF. The CDR3, as DNA: TGTGCCAGCAGCCGGGTGGGGGCGCAGAACACTGAAGCTTTCTTT.